This T cell receptor beta chain emerged from a study of blood T cell repertoires in COVID-19. The overall study: Researchers got acute and convalescent COVID-19 samples from the United States, Italy and Spain. T cells, B-cell-depleted T cells, or PBMCs supplied cDNA or gDNA.

Germline V CDR1 and CDR2: MNHEY, SMNVEV (reference sequence). This CDR3 is built from 14 residues. V was shortened by 7 bases and J by 4 bases, with 16 bases between the two germline ends. Per the original data handling: Estimation of nucleated cell counts relied on the amplification of reference gene primers. The assay was immunoSEQ multiplex PCR, and TCRdb's table has in-frame clones only and misses some. Clone size and V and J calls were adopted from that table, with D and trimming inferred from the DNA. The table has 270,000 or so clones, roughly 90% seen once. This chain connects TRBV27 to TRBJ1-1; D uncertain. The sample comprised peripheral blood. The origin of this receptor is a woman between 35 and 50 years old who had recovered from COVID-19. The CDR3 DNA reads as TGTGCCAGCAACCGCAAGAGGCAGTTCACTGAAGCTTTCTTT. Amino acids: CASNRKRQFTEAFF.